This paragraph covers one T cell receptor beta chain sequence. Its antigen remains unknown. This sample was taken from a study of a mutant IDH1 vaccine in newly diagnosed glioma. Study background: Eight vaccine injections were given to patients in weeks 1, 3, 5, 7, 11, 15, 19 and 23. Findings and limits, study-wide: Pseudoprogression appeared unlinked to shifts in leading peripheral T cell clonotypes. Roughly 92% of patients showed vaccine-induced immune responses across multiple MHC alleles.

Some clones are missing from TCRdb's copy, which holds only in-frame ones; the method was immunoSEQ multiplex PCR. The sample yields tens of thousands of clones, roughly 80% seen once. Germline values: CDR1 ENHRY, CDR2 SYGVKD. This CDR3 is 17 amino acids long. Trimming took off 6 bases at V and 0 bases at J, with 18 bases between the two ends. Noted time point: week 11, during vaccination. Every single dose of the vaccine, 300 ug of mutant IDH1 20-mer peptide, came with topical imiquimod. This receptor was identified in a woman aged 45-59 years with glioma. This material consisted of PBMCs, taken from a glioma patient whose treatment included an IDH1 peptide vaccine. V is TRBV10-3 and J is TRBJ2-1; D is uncertain. The CDR3 reads CAIRSSPGATSYNEQFF. CDR3 sequence (DNA): TGTGCCATCAGGAGTTCCCCAGGAGCCACCTCCTACAATGAGCAGTTCTTC.